This TCR beta chain was captured by sequencing in a study of T-cell reconstitution after alpha-beta-depleted transplantation in children. The study's findings and limits: Several hundred expanded graft clones reportedly were the source of alpha-beta T cells about two months after transplant.

Preparation of the TCRbeta library involved a method that used unique molecular identifiers. TCRdb re-called the PCR reads through MiXCR, storing one row per CDR3 protein. The table has approximately 34,000 distinct CDR3 sequences, 5% to 7.5% seen once. The CDR3 runs 13 residues. Germline V lookup: CDR1 SGHRS, CDR2 YFSETQ. V was clipped by 1 base and J by 2 bases, with 6 bases between them. There are many counts of this clonotype. Antigen: not known. Specimen: peripheral blood, collected 60 days after TCRalphabeta/CD19-depleted stem cell transplant. This chain connects TRBV5-1 to TRBJ1-1; D is perhaps TRBD1 (5 bases). The TCR originated in a child less than two years old who had a stem cell transplant for acute myeloid leukemia, so the T cells may come from the graft donor. This CDR3 is CASSLTGNTEAFF. CDR3 coding DNA: TGCGCCAGCAGCTTGACAGGAAACACTGAAGCTTTCTTT.